This T cell receptor (beta chain) was found in a study of cytomegalovirus exposure and HLA in healthy donors (dated by TCRdb to the late 2010s). About the study as a whole: According to an earlier analysis of several hundred of the donors, about 179 million T cells yielded 117 million unique TCR beta sequences and approximately 300 Gb of sequence data. Rather than drawing on any new phenotypic data, the later analysis identified candidate immune exposures from TCR beta sequences and the way those sequences occurred across donors. The genetic ancestry cluster associated with self-reported Caucasian donors included 81% of the approximately 400 genotyped donors. An earlier analysis of fewer than 700 of the donors applied high-throughput TCR beta sequencing to assess whether each TCR beta V gene segment acted as functional or pseudogenic. The T cell repertoires of 670 or so subjects were profiled by immunosequencing and related to cytomegalovirus serostatus. An early release that covered roughly 600 HLA-typed donors contained about 300 gigabases of sequencing data and tens of millions of unique TCR sequences. The study aimed to test whether cataloging public T cell receptors could reveal signatures of past pathogen exposure. In a later analysis, previously published TCR beta repertoires from 600 to 850 donors were re-analyzed and high-resolution HLA genotyping was added so that TCR occurrence patterns could be studied. Alongside the repertoire data, information on donor age, sex, ethnicity and CMV serostatus was compiled. To predict cytomegalovirus infection status, the study brought together high-throughput TCR immunosequencing, statistical association of individual TCRs with disease status, and machine learning. Besides the first cohort of 666 subjects, a separate validation cohort made up of around 120 different subjects was used. The number of typed donors differed by locus: about 620-640 for A, B, C, DRB1 and DQB1; 522 for DQA1; 606 for DPA1; and around 470 for DPB1. Because of strong linkage in the cohort, roughly five DR-DQ haplotypes were treated as single units for association and clustering. Both class I and class II loci were covered by HLA typing, at four-digit resolution. On average, around 200,000 unique TCR beta nucleotide sequences were sequenced per donor among some 420 genotyped donors of the cohort, with around 19% of those sequences being non-productive. Every repertoire in the discovery cohort had been generated on one and the same sequencing platform. A later genetic analysis took genome-wide SNP genotypes for about 55% of the 666 donors and used that subset as a discovery cohort.

Libraries were constructed by the immunoSEQ multiplex PCR assay. For the multiplex PCR, a mixture combining 60 forward primers for TCR Vbeta segments and 13 reverse primers for TCR Jbeta segments was used. Amplification of the CDR3 region of rearranged TCR beta genes was performed with a multiplex PCR assay on genomic DNA. The amplified TCR beta libraries were sequenced on the Illumina HiSeq System as 87-base-pair reads. From the authors' description of their analysis: Across the roughly 600 repertoires, a later analysis counted 75 million to 90 million unique TCR beta chains, around 11 million of which were shared by at least two donors. Raw reads were error-corrected and collapsed into unique sequences by a nearest-neighbor algorithm in which closely related sequences were merged to remove PCR and sequencing errors. CDR3 sequences were aligned to IMGT reference sequences to assign V, D and J gene segments. For a sequence to be retained, a match of at least six nucleotides was required to both a V gene segment and a J gene segment. A rearrangement was called productive if the CDR3 had no stop codons and remained in frame with V and J, and every other rearrangement was called non-productive. Following IMGT convention, CDR3 was defined as the stretch from the second conserved V-encoded cysteine to the conserved J-encoded phenylalanine. The earlier analysis of about 560 of the donors excluded any sequence lacking an unambiguous match to a single V gene segment. In an earlier analysis of almost 600 of the donors, a V segment was called functional when productive rearrangements were above 56.7%, and segregating when the standard deviation between donors exceeded 5%. A statistical classification framework was developed to diagnose cytomegalovirus status using the catalog of TCR beta chain sequences. V and J gene assignment, in a later analysis, came from comparing TCR nucleotide sequences with IMGT/GENE-DB human TR gene sequences. The TCRdist pipeline was used in a later analysis to assign CDR3 sequences and most-parsimonious VDJ recombination scenarios. In a later analysis, each TCR beta chain was defined by its CDR3 amino acid sequence together with its V-gene family, and reads without a unique V-gene family were excluded. In a later analysis, nearly 600 highly shared, low-generation-probability nucleotide sequences were removed to address suspected cross-contamination and a sequencing artifact. A later analysis calculated a clonal expansion index for each public chain from normalized within-repertoire ranks of inferred template counts. A later analysis computed generation probabilities with a VDJ recombination model fitted to out-of-frame rearrangements, and checked the results against IGoR. In a later analysis, TCR-TCR, TCR-HLA and TCR-CMV co-occurrence was scored with hypergeometric tests, and a repertoire-size bias correction was applied to TCR pairs. False discovery rates were estimated in a later analysis by permuting HLA or CMV assignments 20 times. A later analysis grouped co-occurring TCRs with DBSCAN, adding TCRdist sequence similarity when clustering within HLA-allele-positive subsets. Repertoires with fewer than 30,000 or more than 120,000 public chains, plus five repertoires with anomalous nucleotide sharing, were excluded from co-occurrence clustering. TCRdb took this table from immuneACCESS and kept in-frame rearrangements with V and J called. Such tables lack part of the clones; where checked against another copy, unresolved V genes explain under half of the gap, and the rest is unexplained. That table is the source of V, J and clone size, and D and trimming were worked out from the DNA. This sample has some 110,000 clones in its table, and 69% of those were observed once. The ten largest clones add up to 3.2% of the sample.

In total, just over 650 healthy bone marrow donors made up the cohort. At the time of sampling, every cohort member was nominally healthy, though immune exposures that went unrecorded were likely present. The donor was CMV seronegative and belonged to the group of approximately 320 seronegative cohort members. A peripheral blood sample was provided by each donor, and peripheral blood mononuclear cells were used for TCR beta sequencing. The Qiagen DNeasy Blood Extraction Kit was used to extract genomic DNA from the blood cell samples. The paper as a whole reports these results and caveats: Strong co-occurrence of HLA alleles, especially DR and DQ, made assigning TCR associations to individual alleles difficult. Sequencing depth was assumed to be roughly uniform across donors in the presence/absence analyses, though that assumption may not hold. V-gene and J-gene trimming of TCR beta chains was associated with a missense DCLRE1C variant in a later genetic analysis, and the association was replicated in an independent cohort. In vitro tests confirmed that a few of the cytomegalovirus-associated TCR beta chains recognize cytomegalovirus antigens. Compared with the approximately 600-donor mean, donors in an Asian-associated ancestry cluster had fewer N-insertions in productive TCRs, according to a later genetic analysis. Across donors, most TCR sequences were observed very rarely, whereas some public TCRs were present in many individuals. In an earlier analysis of more than 450 of the donors, most TCR beta V segments were observed in productive rearrangements about 87% or about 30% of the time, broadly matching IMGT annotations. In a later analysis, HLA-associated TCR beta chains showed more clonal expansion and lower generation probabilities than non-associated chains that were equally common. A further reported finding was that TCR beta sequences accurately predicted the HLA-A and HLA-B alleles for most subjects in the first cohort. Only TCR beta chains were sequenced in this cohort, and the absence of alpha or paired-chain data limited detectable features. The only immune exposure information available for the cohort was CMV serostatus. Most CMV-associated TCR beta chains appeared to be HLA-restricted in a later analysis, and the HLA associations seemed to be driven largely by CMV exposure. Some IMGT-functional V segments, including TRBV6-2 and TRBV6-3, could not be distinguished by the 87-base-pair reads and were therefore excluded. The classifier was reported to diagnose cytomegalovirus status with high specificity and sensitivity in both the original cohort and the validation cohort. Because counts were too low, roughly 17 rarely observed V segments, including chromosome 9 orphons, were left out of the earlier analysis of approximately 500 of the donors. Linkage disequilibrium might explain the correlated functional status among segregating V segments, but an unknown experimental factor could not be ruled out. The sequencing pipeline was judged likely to have produced a cluster of highly shared sequence variants as a technical artifact. The authors suggested that the approach could potentially be extended to other disease states and immunological phenotypes. According to a later analysis, parvovirus B19, influenza, CMV and Epstein-Barr virus appeared linked to several top co-occurrence clusters. HLA typing was unavailable for some donors at each locus, so association tests used only the typed subset. A total of 150 to 200 TCR beta chains were listed by the study as associated with cytomegalovirus. At a false discovery rate of 0.05, a later analysis linked 15,000 to 20,000 TCR beta sequences to specific HLA alleles. In a later analysis, TCR association rates were found to vary across HLA loci, with the most associated TCRs seen for DRB1 alleles and the fewest for HLA-C alleles.

Comment on this clone: The antigen it binds to is not known. No much larger clonotype is one base removed from it; base qualities were not supplied.

From the cysteine through the phenylalanine, the CDR3 covers 17 amino acids. The read is trimmed to its CDR3 DNA, 51 bases read in frame from base 1. CDR1 LGHNA and CDR2 YSLEER are derived from the germline V gene. V lost 1 base and J lost 3 bases, and the count of bases not matched to a germline gene is 8. Material: PBMCs. The chain is assembled from TRBV4-3 and TRBJ2-1, and 8 junctional nucleotides match TRBD2. This TCR was recovered from a man aged 25 to 45 in good health and CMV-seronegative. The DNA reads TGCGCCAGCAGCCAAGTTAGTCCGGGAGGGCTCTACAATGAGCAGTTCTTC. Its protein product is CASSQVSPGGLYNEQFF.